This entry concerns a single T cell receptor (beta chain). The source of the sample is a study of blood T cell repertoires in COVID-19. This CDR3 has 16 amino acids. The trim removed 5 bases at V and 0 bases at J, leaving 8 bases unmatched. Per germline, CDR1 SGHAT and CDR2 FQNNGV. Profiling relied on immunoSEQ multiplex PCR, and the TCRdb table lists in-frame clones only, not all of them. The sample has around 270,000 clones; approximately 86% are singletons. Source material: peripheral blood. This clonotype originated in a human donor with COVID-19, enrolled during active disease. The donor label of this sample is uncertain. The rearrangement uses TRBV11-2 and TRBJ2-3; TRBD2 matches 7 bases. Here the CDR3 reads CASSPRAGASTDTQYF. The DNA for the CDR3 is TGTGCCAGCAGCCCCCGGGCGGGAGCCAGCACAGATACGCAGTATTTT.